This T cell receptor (beta chain) was retrieved from a study of cytomegalovirus exposure and HLA in healthy donors (dated by TCRdb to about 2017). Background for the entire study: An earlier analysis of some 620 of the donors reported 250 to 300 Gb of sequence data and about 120 million unique TCR beta sequences obtained from about 179 million T cells. A separate validation cohort of roughly 130 different subjects was used in addition to the approximately 700-subject first cohort. Roughly 5 DR-DQ haplotypes were treated as single units for association and clustering because of strong linkage in the cohort. Using immunosequencing, the study profiled T cell repertoires from 666 subjects and related those repertoires to cytomegalovirus serostatus. The study aimed to test whether cataloging public T cell receptors could reveal signatures of past pathogen exposure. Donor age, sex, ethnicity and CMV serostatus were compiled together with the repertoire data. Across around 400 genotyped donors of the cohort, an average of about 250,000 unique TCR beta nucleotide sequences per donor were sequenced, and around 19% of those sequences were non-productive. A later genetic analysis took genome-wide SNP genotypes for about three fifths of the roughly 670 donors and used that subset as a discovery cohort. Typing coverage differed by locus: A, B, C, DRB1 and DQB1 were typed in roughly 620-630 donors, DQA1 in approximately 520, DPA1 in 600 to 610, and DPB1 in approximately 450. An earlier analysis of 587 of the donors used high-throughput TCR beta sequencing to judge whether each TCR beta V gene segment behaved as functional or pseudogenic. The later analysis used no new phenotypic data to find candidate immune exposures, relying instead on TCR beta sequences and their occurrence across donors. Approximately 310 gigabases of sequencing data and around 88 million unique TCR sequences made up an early release that covered some 640 HLA-typed donors. All discovery cohort repertoires had been generated on a single sequencing platform. Both class I and class II loci were covered by HLA typing, at four-digit resolution. To study patterns of TCR occurrence, a later analysis re-analyzed previously published TCR beta repertoires from around 660 donors and added high-resolution HLA genotyping. High-throughput TCR immunosequencing, statistical association of individual TCRs with disease status, and machine learning were combined to predict cytomegalovirus infection status. Of the 300 to 450 genotyped donors, approximately 83% fell in the genetic ancestry cluster associated with self-reported Caucasian donors.

In total, just over 650 healthy bone marrow donors made up the cohort. At the time of sampling, all cohort members were nominally healthy, though unrecorded immune exposures were likely present. The donor tested CMV seropositive and was one of the 289 seropositive cohort members. Each donor provided a peripheral blood sample, and peripheral blood mononuclear cells were used for TCR beta sequencing. Genomic DNA extraction from the blood cell samples was performed with the Qiagen DNeasy Blood Extraction Kit. By share, this clone ranks as medium-sized (0.01 to 0.1%). This clone's antigen is unknown. No much larger clone is present one base from it, and per-base qualities are unavailable. The CDR3 contains 16 residues, cysteine and phenylalanine counted. Only the CDR3 DNA is retained, 48 bases long and in frame from the first base. The germline V gene encodes CDR1 SGHTA and CDR2 FQGNSA. Trimming costs V 4 bases and J 0 bases, and their ends lie 13 bases apart.

What the work shows at the level of the full study, not this receptor alone: Strong co-occurrence of HLA alleles, especially DR and DQ, made assigning TCR associations to individual alleles difficult. Three of the identified cytomegalovirus-associated TCR beta chains were confirmed in vitro to be specific for cytomegalovirus antigens. In an earlier analysis of 587 of the donors, most TCR beta V segments appeared in productive rearrangements about 87% or about 30% of the time, broadly matching IMGT annotations. A later genetic analysis associated a missense DCLRE1C variant with V-gene and J-gene trimming of TCR beta chains, and an independent cohort replicated the association. Because HLA typing was missing for some donors at each locus, association tests included only the typed subset. According to a later analysis, TCR association rates differed among HLA loci, with DRB1 alleles showing the most associated TCRs and HLA-C alleles showing the fewest. Linkage disequilibrium might explain the correlated functional status among segregating V segments, but an unknown experimental factor could not be excluded. The presence/absence analyses assumed that sequencing depth was roughly uniform across donors, and that assumption may not be true. Specific HLA alleles were associated with roughly 17,000 TCR beta sequences at a false discovery rate of 0.05 in a later analysis. According to a later analysis, most CMV-associated TCR beta chains appeared to be HLA-restricted, and the HLA associations seemed to be driven largely by CMV exposure. While some public TCRs were present in many individuals, most TCR sequences turned up only very rarely across donors. In the study, around 160 TCR beta chains were listed as associated with cytomegalovirus. Compared with the roughly 700-donor mean, donors in an Asian-associated ancestry cluster had fewer N-insertions in productive TCRs, according to a later genetic analysis. According to a later analysis, parvovirus B19, influenza, CMV and Epstein-Barr virus appeared linked to several top co-occurrence clusters. A further reported finding was that TCR beta sequences accurately predicted the HLA-A and HLA-B alleles for most subjects in the first cohort. Because counts were too low, about 15 rarely observed V segments, including chromosome 9 orphons, were left out of the earlier analysis of some 600 of the donors. The classifier was reported to diagnose cytomegalovirus status with high specificity and sensitivity in both the original cohort and the validation cohort. Compared with equally common non-associated chains, HLA-associated TCR beta chains in a later analysis were more clonally expanded and had lower generation probabilities. The only immune exposure information available for the cohort was CMV serostatus. The authors suggested that the approach could potentially be generalized to other disease states and immunological phenotypes. A cluster of highly shared sequence variants was judged likely to be a technical artifact of the sequencing pipeline. Some IMGT-functional V segments, including TRBV6-2 and TRBV6-3, could not be distinguished by the 87-base-pair reads and were therefore excluded. The cohort was sequenced for TCR beta chains only, and without alpha or paired-chain data the features that could be detected were limited.

The protocol used for the library was the immunoSEQ multiplex PCR assay. A mixture of 60 forward primers for TCR Vbeta segments and 13 reverse primers for TCR Jbeta segments was used in the multiplex PCR. The CDR3 region of rearranged TCR beta genes was amplified from genomic DNA by a multiplex PCR assay. On the Illumina HiSeq System, the amplified TCR beta libraries were sequenced as 87-base-pair reads. On the study's bioinformatics: A later analysis tallied tens of millions of unique TCR beta chains across the 660 or so repertoires, and around 9.9 million of those chains were shared by two or more donors. Raw reads were error-corrected and collapsed into unique sequences by a nearest-neighbor algorithm in which closely related sequences were merged to remove PCR and sequencing errors. To assign V, D and J gene segments, CDR3 sequences were aligned to IMGT reference sequences. For a sequence to be retained, a match of at least six nucleotides to both a V gene segment and a J gene segment was required. Rearrangements were called productive when the CDR3 lacked stop codons and stayed in frame with V and J; all others were non-productive. CDR3 was defined according to IMGT convention as the region running from the second conserved V-encoded cysteine to the conserved J-encoded phenylalanine. In an earlier analysis of around 640 of the donors, sequences lacking an unambiguous match to a single V gene segment were excluded. In an earlier analysis of more than 500 of the donors, a V segment was called functional when productive rearrangements were above 56.7%, and segregating when the standard deviation between donors exceeded 5%. To diagnose cytomegalovirus status from the catalog of TCR beta chain sequences, a statistical classification framework was built. In a later analysis, TCR nucleotide sequences were compared against IMGT/GENE-DB human TR gene sequences so that V and J genes could be assigned. Using the TCRdist pipeline, a later analysis assigned CDR3 sequences along with most-parsimonious VDJ recombination scenarios. In a later analysis, each TCR beta chain was defined by its CDR3 amino acid sequence together with its V-gene family, and reads lacking a unique V-gene family were excluded. In a later analysis, a few hundred highly shared, low-generation-probability nucleotide sequences were removed to address suspected cross-contamination and a sequencing artifact. In a later analysis, a clonal expansion index was calculated for each public chain from normalized within-repertoire ranks of inferred template counts. In a later analysis, generation probabilities were computed using a VDJ recombination model fitted to out-of-frame rearrangements, and the results were checked against IGoR. In a later analysis, hypergeometric tests were used to score TCR-TCR, TCR-HLA and TCR-CMV co-occurrence, with a repertoire-size bias correction applied to TCR pairs. In a later analysis, false discovery rates were estimated by permuting HLA or CMV assignments 20 times. A later analysis grouped co-occurring TCRs with DBSCAN, adding TCRdist sequence similarity when clustering within HLA-allele-positive subsets. Repertoires with fewer than 30,000 or more than 120,000 public chains, plus five repertoires with anomalous nucleotide sharing, were excluded from co-occurrence clustering. TCRdb took over this immuneACCESS table, retaining in-frame rearrangements with V and J assigned. Such tables are incomplete; in checked studies, under half of the missing clones stem from an unresolved V gene, and the remainder is unexplained. The V and J calls and the clone size are those of that table, but D and trimming were determined from the DNA. This sample lists some 81,000 clones; roughly 72% were detected once. The ten largest account for 11% of the sample.

The clonotype comes from a woman between 35 and 50 years old in good health and CMV-seropositive. The specimen was PBMCs. Recombination connected TRBV7-2 to TRBJ2-1; the D gene is possibly TRBD2, with 6 bases matching. CDR3 protein: CASSWGTQGSYNEQFF. The nucleotide sequence reads as follows: TGTGCCAGCAGCTGGGGGACTCAAGGCTCCTACAATGAGCAGTTCTTC.